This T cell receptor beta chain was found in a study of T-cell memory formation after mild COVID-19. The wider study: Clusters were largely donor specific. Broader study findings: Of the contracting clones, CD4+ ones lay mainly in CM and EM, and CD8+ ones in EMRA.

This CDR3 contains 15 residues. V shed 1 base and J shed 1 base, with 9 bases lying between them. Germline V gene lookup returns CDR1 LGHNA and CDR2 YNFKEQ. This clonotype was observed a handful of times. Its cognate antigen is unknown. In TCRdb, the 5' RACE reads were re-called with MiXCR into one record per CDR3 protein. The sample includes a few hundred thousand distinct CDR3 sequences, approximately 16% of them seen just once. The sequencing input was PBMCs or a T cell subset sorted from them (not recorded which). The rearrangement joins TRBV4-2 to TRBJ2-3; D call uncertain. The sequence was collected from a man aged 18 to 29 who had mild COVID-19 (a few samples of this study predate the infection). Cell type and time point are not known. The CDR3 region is CASSQGFTGTDTQYF. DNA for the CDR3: TGTGCCAGCAGCCAAGGGTTTACTGGCACAGATACGCAGTATTTT.